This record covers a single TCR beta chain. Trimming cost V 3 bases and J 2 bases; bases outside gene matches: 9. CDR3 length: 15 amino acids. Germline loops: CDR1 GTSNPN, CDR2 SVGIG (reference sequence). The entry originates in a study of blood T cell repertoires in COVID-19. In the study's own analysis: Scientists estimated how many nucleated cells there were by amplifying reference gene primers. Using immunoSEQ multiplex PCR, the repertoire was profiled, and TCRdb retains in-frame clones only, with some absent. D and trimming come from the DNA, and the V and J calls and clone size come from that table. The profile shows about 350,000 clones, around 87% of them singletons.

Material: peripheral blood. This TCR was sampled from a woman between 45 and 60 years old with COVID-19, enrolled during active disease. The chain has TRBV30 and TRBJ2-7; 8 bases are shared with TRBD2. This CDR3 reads CAWRARGGGTYEQYF. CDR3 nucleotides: TGTGCCTGGAGGGCCCGGGGGGGCGGGACCTACGAGCAGTACTTC. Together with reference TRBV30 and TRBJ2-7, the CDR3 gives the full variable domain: SQTIHQWPATLVQPVGSPLSLECTVEGTSNPNLYWYRQAAGRGLQLLFYSVGIGQISSEVPQNLSASRPQDRQFILSSKKLLLSDSGFYLCAWRARGGGTYEQYFGPGTRLTVT.